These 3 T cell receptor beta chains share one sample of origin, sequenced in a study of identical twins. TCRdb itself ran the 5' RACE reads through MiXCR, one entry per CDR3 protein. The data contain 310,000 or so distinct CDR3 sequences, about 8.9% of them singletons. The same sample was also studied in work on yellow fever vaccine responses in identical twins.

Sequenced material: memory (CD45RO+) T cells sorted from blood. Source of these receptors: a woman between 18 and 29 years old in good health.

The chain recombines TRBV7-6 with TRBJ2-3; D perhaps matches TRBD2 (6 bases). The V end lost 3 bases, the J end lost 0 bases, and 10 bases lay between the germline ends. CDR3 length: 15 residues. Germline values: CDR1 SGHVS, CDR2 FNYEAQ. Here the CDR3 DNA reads TGTGCCAGCAGCTTGGGGACTGGCAGCACAGATACGCAGTATTTT. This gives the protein CASSLGTGSTDTQYF.

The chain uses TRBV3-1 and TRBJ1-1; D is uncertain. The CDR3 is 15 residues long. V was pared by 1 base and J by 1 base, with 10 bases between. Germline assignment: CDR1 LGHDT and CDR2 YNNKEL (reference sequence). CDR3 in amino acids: CASSQASTENTEAFF. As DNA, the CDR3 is TGTGCCAGCAGCCAAGCCTCCACAGAGAACACTGAAGCTTTCTTT.

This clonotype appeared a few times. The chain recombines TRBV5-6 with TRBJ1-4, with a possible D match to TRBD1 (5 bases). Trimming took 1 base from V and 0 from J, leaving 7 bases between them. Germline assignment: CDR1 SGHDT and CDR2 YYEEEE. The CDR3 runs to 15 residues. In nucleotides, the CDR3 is TGTGCCAGCAGCTTGAGGACAACAACTAATGAAAAACTGTTTTTT. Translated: CASSLRTTTNEKLFF.